Listed below are T cell receptor beta chains from one sample, sequenced in a study of blood T cell repertoires in COVID-19. Only in-frame clones appear in the TCRdb table, and some are missing; sequencing was by immunoSEQ multiplex PCR. The sample has 150,000 or so clones, over 75% seen once; the top ten hold 10% to 15%. Sequencing was performed on peripheral blood. The receptors here all came from a man in his 60s with active or convalescent COVID-19. Both conserved end residues are part of each CDR3. D genes are given only for firm matches. Some rows mark clone size as missing; the rest say once, few, many or name a class of expanded clone.

J gene	D gene	V gene	clone size	CDR3 protein	CDR3 DNA
TRBJ2-5	.	TRBV6-6	.	CASSHLGGVREQETQYF	TGTGCCAGCAGTCACCTAGGCGGGGTTAGGGAGCAAGAGACCCAGTACTTC
TRBJ1-2	TRBD1	TRBV11-2	.	CASSLEGTGFNYGYTF	TGTGCCAGCAGCTTAGAGGGGACAGGGTTTAACTATGGCTACACCTTC
TRBJ1-1	TRBD1	TRBV6-2/TRBV6-3	.	CASSFIGGSDTEAFF	TGTGCCAGCAGTTTCATAGGGGGCTCAGACACTGAAGCTTTCTTT
TRBJ1-4	.	TRBV27	once	CASSQQGSEKLFF	TGTGCCAGCAGTCAACAGGGAAGTGAAAAACTGTTTTTT
TRBJ2-3	TRBD1	TRBV18	once	CASSPSDRVRPDTQYF	TGTGCCAGCTCACCCTCAGACAGGGTGAGGCCAGATACGCAGTATTTT
TRBJ2-1	TRBD2	TRBV12-3/TRBV12-4	.	CASGQLVRESFF	TGTGCCAGCGGTCAACTTGTGCGGGAGTCGTTCTTC
TRBJ1-2	.	TRBV30	.	CAWSARSQGARTF	TGTGCCTGGAGTGCACGATCCCAGGGTGCTAGGACCTTC
TRBJ1-1	TRBD1	TRBV28	.	CASSPLDRGNTEAFF	TGTGCCAGCAGTCCTCTGGACAGGGGGAACACTGAAGCTTTCTTT
TRBJ1-1	.	TRBV12-3/TRBV12-4	.	CASSLAGDTEAFF	TGTGCCAGCAGTTTAGCGGGAGACACTGAAGCTTTCTTT
TRBJ1-1	.	TRBV18	.	CASSPRFGGYTEAFF	TGTGCCAGCTCGCCGCGATTTGGGGGCTACACTGAAGCTTTCTTT
TRBJ2-5	.	TRBV10-3	.	CAISERGTAGATQYF	TGTGCCATCAGTGAGAGGGGGACGGCCGGAGCGACCCAGTACTTC
TRBJ2-6	.	TRBV9	once	CASSKGQGWGLASGANVLTF	TGTGCCAGCAGCAAGGGACAGGGATGGGGACTAGCGTCTGGGGCCAACGTCCTGACTTTC
TRBJ2-7	.	TRBV29-1	once	CSVREGAYEQYF	TGCAGCGTTCGTGAGGGGGCCTACGAGCAGTACTTC
TRBJ2-7	.	TRBV7-8	few	CASSLISLASIEQYF	TGTGCCAGCAGCTTAATTTCGCTAGCTTCGATAGAGCAGTACTTC
TRBJ1-1	.	TRBV19	once	CASSIREKAFF	TGTGCCAGTAGTATAAGGGAGAAAGCTTTCTTT
TRBJ1-2	TRBD1	TRBV7-2	.	CASSPHRGPAYGYTF	TGTGCCAGCAGCCCGCACAGGGGGCCAGCGTATGGCTACACCTTC
TRBJ2-2	TRBD2	TRBV5-1	.	CASSLLSGRTAGELFF	TGCGCCAGCAGCTTGTTAAGCGGGAGGACCGCCGGGGAGCTGTTTTTT
TRBJ2-1	.	TRBV15	.	CATSRDRGGKQFF	TGTGCCACCAGCAGAGATCGAGGGGGAAAGCAGTTCTTC
TRBJ2-3	TRBD1	TRBV4-3	once	CASSETGGDTQYF	TGCGCCAGCAGCGAGACAGGGGGAGATACGCAGTATTTT
TRBJ2-1	.	TRBV9	.	CASSFLGQSYNEQFF	TGTGCCAGCAGCTTCCTAGGTCAATCCTACAATGAGCAGTTCTTC
TRBJ2-7	TRBD1	TRBV23-1	.	CASSPVDPWDRGPYEQYF	TGCGCCAGCAGTCCCGTGGACCCGTGGGACAGGGGCCCCTACGAGCAGTACTTC
TRBJ2-3	TRBD2	TRBV19	.	CASSIRGVTGAGPPTDTQYF	TGTGCCAGTAGTATTCGGGGCGTTACCGGAGCGGGACCGCCAACAGATACGCAGTATTTT
TRBJ2-2	TRBD2	TRBV5-6	.	CASSLGSGETGELFF	TGTGCCAGCAGCTTGGGCAGCGGGGAGACCGGGGAGCTGTTTTTT
TRBJ2-3	TRBD2	TRBV7-8	.	CASSSPSGSGADTQYF	TGTGCCAGCAGCTCTCCTAGCGGGAGCGGAGCAGATACGCAGTATTTT
TRBJ1-5	TRBD1	TRBV28	.	CASSWDRGPGQPQHF	TGTGCCAGCAGCTGGGACAGGGGGCCGGGTCAGCCCCAGCATTTT
TRBJ2-5	.	TRBV7-3	.	CASSLDYQETQYF	TGTGCCAGCAGCTTGGACTATCAAGAGACCCAGTACTTC
TRBJ2-3	.	TRBV21-1	.	CASSQPGQGTDTQYF	TGTGCCAGCAGCCAACCGGGACAGGGCACAGATACGCAGTATTTT
TRBJ1-2	.	TRBV6-5	.	CASSGGRAVYGYTF	TGTGCCAGCAGCGGCGGGCGTGCGGTCTATGGCTACACCTTC
TRBJ2-3	.	TRBV5-1	.	CASTRTDSHTDTQYF	TGCGCCAGCACCCGGACGGACTCCCACACAGATACGCAGTATTTT
TRBJ2-1	TRBD2	TRBV9	.	CASSATSGSYNEQFF	TGTGCCAGCAGCGCGACTAGCGGGTCTTACAATGAGCAGTTCTTC
TRBJ2-5	.	TRBV15	few	CATSRVIAEETQYF	TGTGCCACCAGCAGAGTCATAGCGGAAGAGACCCAGTACTTC
TRBJ1-1	.	TRBV6-4	.	CASNLDRPNTEAFF	TGTGCCAGCAACCTAGACAGGCCGAACACTGAAGCTTTCTTT
TRBJ2-3	.	TRBV24-1	.	CATSVEITDTQYF	TGTGCCACCAGTGTGGAGATCACAGATACGCAGTATTTT
TRBJ2-1	.	TRBV7-2	.	CASSPYRGGIDEQFF	TGTGCCAGCAGCCCATACAGGGGAGGTATAGATGAGCAGTTCTTC
TRBJ1-5	TRBD1	TRBV24-1	.	CATSAGQFSNQPQHF	TGTGCCACCAGCGCGGGACAGTTTAGCAATCAGCCCCAGCATTTT
TRBJ1-2	.	TRBV6-5	.	CASRGDLYGYTF	TGTGCCAGCAGGGGCGATCTTTATGGCTACACCTTC
TRBJ2-6	.	TRBV24-1	.	CATSGQGRANVLTF	TGTGCCACCAGTGGTCAGGGTCGGGCCAACGTCCTGACTTTC
TRBJ1-1	.	TRBV2	.	CASSEARGGGTEAFF	TGTGCCAGCAGTGAAGCGAGGGGAGGGGGGACTGAAGCTTTCTTT
TRBJ1-4	.	TRBV12-3/TRBV12-4	few	CASSLRGEKLFF	TGTGCCAGCAGTTTGCGGGGGGAAAAACTGTTTTTT
TRBJ2-1	TRBD1	TRBV3-1/TRBV3-2	once	CASSDRGNEQFF	TGTGCCAGCAGCGACAGGGGTAATGAGCAGTTCTTC
TRBJ2-2	.	TRBV7-3	.	CASSSKGFRGGELFF	TGTGCCAGCAGCTCCAAAGGGTTCCGGGGCGGGGAGCTGTTTTTT
TRBJ2-5	.	TRBV6-5	few	CASSWDNQETQYF	TGTGCCAGCAGTTGGGACAACCAAGAGACCCAGTACTTC
TRBJ2-1	.	TRBV7-2	.	CASSFRGPGGNEQFF	TGTGCCAGCAGCTTTAGAGGTCCAGGAGGGAATGAGCAGTTCTTC
TRBJ2-2	TRBD1	TRBV29-1	once	CSVEARDRANTGELFF	TGCAGCGTTGAAGCTCGGGACAGAGCGAACACCGGGGAGCTGTTTTTT
TRBJ1-2	TRBD1	TRBV4-3	.	CASSPATGQINYGYTF	TGCGCCAGCAGCCCGGCGACGGGACAGATTAACTATGGCTACACCTTC
TRBJ2-5	TRBD1	TRBV6-6	.	CASSYPTGQGQETQYF	TGTGCCAGCAGTTACCCGACGGGACAGGGGCAAGAGACCCAGTACTTC
TRBJ2-2	.	TRBV19	.	CASRTRGQNTGELFF	TGTGCCAGTAGGACCCGGGGTCAGAACACCGGGGAGCTGTTTTTT
TRBJ1-2	TRBD1	TRBV6-5	.	CASSYSRQGARGYTF	TGTGCCAGCAGTTACTCGAGACAGGGGGCGCGCGGCTACACCTTC
TRBJ2-1	.	TRBV7-8	.	CASSTPFSYYNGQFF	TGTGCCAGCAGCACCCCTTTCTCCTACTACAATGGGCAGTTCTTC
TRBJ2-3	TRBD2	TRBV3-1/TRBV3-2	.	CASSPSAGELNTQYF	TGTGCCAGCAGCCCCTCAGCGGGAGAACTCAATACGCAGTATTTT
TRBJ2-1	.	TRBV25-1	.	CASQLPGQRGHEQFF	TGTGCCAGCCAGTTACCGGGTCAAAGGGGCCATGAGCAGTTCTTC
TRBJ2-1	TRBD2	TRBV3-1/TRBV3-2	.	CASSHRGGGPYNEQFF	TGTGCCAGCAGCCACCGCGGCGGGGGGCCCTACAATGAGCAGTTCTTC